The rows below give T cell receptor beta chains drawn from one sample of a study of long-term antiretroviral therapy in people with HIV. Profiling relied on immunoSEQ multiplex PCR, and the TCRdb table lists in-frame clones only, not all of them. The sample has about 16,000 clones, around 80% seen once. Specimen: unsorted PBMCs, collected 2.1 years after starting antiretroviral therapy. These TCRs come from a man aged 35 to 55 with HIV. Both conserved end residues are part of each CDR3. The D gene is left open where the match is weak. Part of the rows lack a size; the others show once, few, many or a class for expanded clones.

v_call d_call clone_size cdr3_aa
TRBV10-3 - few CATSVGLAYEQYF
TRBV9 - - CASLLRGDSPYEQYF
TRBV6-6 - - CASSPTLNTEAFF
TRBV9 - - CASSVAGENQPQHF
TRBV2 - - CAQGENTIYF
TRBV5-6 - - CASSSPGAEQYF
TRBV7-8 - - CASSLAPTGAEAFF
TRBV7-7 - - CASSLEQGYEQYF
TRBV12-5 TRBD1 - CASGQGAGGTEAFF
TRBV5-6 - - CASSLGVNTEAFF
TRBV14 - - CASSQGGTRETQYF
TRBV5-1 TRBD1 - CASSQQGIETQYF
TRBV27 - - CASSSSGDYGYTF
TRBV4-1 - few CASSQGQYSYEQYF
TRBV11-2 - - CASSPGGSLDGYTF
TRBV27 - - CASSLSPQGVTEAFF
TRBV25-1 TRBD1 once CASGTGVREQYF
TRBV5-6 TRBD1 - CASRDTGVANTGELFF
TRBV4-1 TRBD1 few CASSQIQGAAYGYTF
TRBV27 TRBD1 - CASSSGTGGVETQYF
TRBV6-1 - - CASSPQGKQPQHF
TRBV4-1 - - CASSLVGRSYEQYF
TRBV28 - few CASSPQGSGNTIYF
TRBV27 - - CASSSIATSSGANVLTF
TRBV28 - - CASRFEYTQYF
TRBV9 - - CASSAQDSNQPQHF
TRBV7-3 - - CASSSQGSAIEAFF
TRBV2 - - CASSGTLGGTEAFF
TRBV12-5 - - CASGSSGTGELFF
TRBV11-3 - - CASSEKTAMNTEAFF
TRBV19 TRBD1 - CASSITGTGEHEQFF
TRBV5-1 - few CASSYHESQGRPHGYTF
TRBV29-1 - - CSGSTNTEAFF
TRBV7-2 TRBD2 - CASSRLAGGLSYEQYF
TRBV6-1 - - CASTAPNGQFTEAFF
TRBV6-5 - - CASSERKTQYF
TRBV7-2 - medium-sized CASSVAGGNQPQHF
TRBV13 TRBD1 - CASSKLQGAANTGELFF
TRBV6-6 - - CASSYSTASNQPQHF
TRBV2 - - CASTSPPGELFF
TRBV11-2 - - CASSFTGFSIGSNTGELFF
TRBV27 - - CASRTVYGYTF
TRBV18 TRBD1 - CASSPKTGSSGNTIYF
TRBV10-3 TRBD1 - CAISDPGTGKPDTQYF
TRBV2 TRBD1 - CASSETGVAQYF
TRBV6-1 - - CASRHTGPNQPQHF
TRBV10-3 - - CAISEPPMGVNTEAFF
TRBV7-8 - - CASSTRQELAKNIQYF
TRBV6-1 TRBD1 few CASSATYGTGSNTEAFF